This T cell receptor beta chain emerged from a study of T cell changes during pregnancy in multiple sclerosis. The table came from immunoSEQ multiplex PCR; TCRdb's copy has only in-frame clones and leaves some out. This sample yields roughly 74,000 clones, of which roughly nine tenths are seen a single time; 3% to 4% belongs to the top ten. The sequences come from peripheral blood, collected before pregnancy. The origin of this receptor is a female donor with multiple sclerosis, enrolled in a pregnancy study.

This CDR3 is CASSMARGAISGNTIYF. CDR3 DNA sequence: TGTGCCAGTAGTATGGCTCGGGGGGCGATCTCTGGAAACACCATATATTTT. The chain combines TRBV19 with TRBJ1-3, with a weak D call TRBD1 (6 bases). Germline V gene sequence: CDR1 LNHDA, CDR2 SQIVND (reference sequence). Trimming cost V 3 bases and J 0 bases, with 15 bases left between them. The CDR3 has 17 amino acids.